The sample holds many counts of the clone carrying this T cell receptor beta chain. Its antigen is as yet unknown. With V trimmed by 0 bases and J by 2 bases, 1 base remained unmatched. The CDR3 is made up of 15 amino acids. Germline V gene lookup returns CDR1 PRHDT and CDR2 FYEKMQ (reference sequence). Previously published methods and listed TCR primers were used for the bulk TCR libraries. TCRdb reprocessed the PCR reads via MiXCR and lists one record per CDR3 protein. Among about 65,000 distinct CDR3 sequences listed, less than 20% were seen once. The data originate from a study of molecular identifiers for immune sequencing clone quantification. Whole-study results and caveats: Researchers reportedly could pick up spiked Jurkat TCR RNA from one cell mixed into one million naive cells. Identical TCR molecules can share a barcode, and this sharing could underestimate highly expanded clone sizes.

Using a CD8+CD4-CCR7+CD45RA+ phenotype, naive CD8 T cells were sorted. This chain uses TRBV13 with TRBJ2-1, with 7 bases fitting TRBD1. The sample comprised naive CD8+ T cells from blood, with Jurkat cell RNA spiked in. Subset: FACS-sorted CD8+CD4-CCR7+CD45RA+ naive T cells. This receptor was taken from a human donor in good health. Some libraries in this study had Jurkat cell RNA spiked in. The CDR3 sequence: CASSLGQGPYNEQFF. CDR3 coding DNA: TGTGCCAGCAGCTTAGGACAGGGGCCCTACAATGAGCAGTTCTTC.